The subject of this entry is one TCR beta chain. What it recognizes is unknown. Looked up from germline, CDR1 is SEHNR and CDR2 is FQNEAQ (reference sequence). The CDR3 runs to 18 residues. J was trimmed by 6 bases and V by 1 base; bases with no gene match: 14. The source of the sample is a study of OX40 agonist ivuxolimab in advanced cancers. Overall study context: The patients' treatment was ivuxolimab, an agonistic anti-OX40 (CD134) antibody.

Study-level points and caveats: With doses of 0.1 to 3.0 mg/kg, CD4+ and CD8+ blood T cells had undergone clonal expansion by week 6.

TCRdb's table, derived via immunoSEQ multiplex PCR, lists solely in-frame clones and lacks some. Among some 20,000 clones listed, just over 90% were seen once. Blood specimens came from baseline, cycle 4 day 1, and cycle 7 day 1. Sequencing was performed on CD4+ or CD8+ T cells sorted from blood, taken in a trial of the OX40 agonist ivuxolimab. The chain employs TRBV7-9 and TRBJ1-2; 10 bases match TRBD1. The TCR originated in an adult with an advanced solid tumor such as melanoma, head and neck, liver or kidney cancer. Here the CDR3 reads CASSLVSGQGMGFDGYTF. The CDR3 nucleotides are TGTGCCAGCAGCTTAGTTTCGGGACAGGGGATGGGGTTTGATGGCTACACCTTC. Supplemented by reference TRBV7-9 and TRBJ1-2, the full variable domain reads DTGVSQNPRHKITKRGQNVTFRCDPISEHNRLYWYRQTLGQGPEFLTYFQNEAQLEKSRLLSDRFSAERPKGSFSTLEIQRTEQGDSAMYLCASSLVSGQGMGFDGYTFGSGTRLTVV.